The T cell receptor beta chain under discussion was sequenced for a study of T cells in Graves' hyperthyroidism and ophthalmopathy. Study results and caveats: Blood also showed most of the thyroid clonotypes that were expanded above 0.001.

Clinicians diagnosed patients from clinical symptoms, serum thyroxine and TRAb, thyroid ultrasound and orbital computed tomography. Germline lookup yields CDR1 GTSNPN and CDR2 SVGIG (reference sequence). The CDR3 sequence is 12 residues long. V lost 1 base and J lost 2, with 5 bases in between. This clonotype occurred many times. The antigen is not known. From RNA transcripts, TCR beta CDR3 regions were amplified. Initially, a first-round RT-PCR of the TCR CDR3 employed the HTBI primer set. TCRdb recomputed calls from the multiplex PCR reads with MiXCR, one row per CDR3 protein. In the table there are around 520,000 distinct CDR3 sequences, roughly 25% of which are singletons.

The sequenced sample consisted of blood. The clonotype was recovered from a woman aged 25 to 39 with Graves' ophthalmopathy. The V and J genes are TRBV30 and TRBJ1-1; D gene unclear. In nucleotides, the CDR3 is TGTGCCTGGAGTGGTTACAACACTGAAGCTTTCTTT. Its translation: CAWSGYNTEAFF.